This T cell receptor beta chain derives from a study of Tregs in tolerant kidney transplant recipients. Unstimulated regulatory T cells (CD4+CD25+CD127-), CD4+CD25- non-regulatory cells, CD4 and CD8 cells were FACS-sorted from thawed PBMCs. V dropped 2 bases and J dropped 2; count of bases not matched to a gene: 9. The germline CDR1 and CDR2 sequences are ENHRY and SYGVKD. CDR3 length equals 16 residues. To note about this clone: The antigen is unknown.

Only in-frame clones appear in the TCRdb table, and some are missing; sequencing was by immunoSEQ multiplex PCR. The sample yields 75,000 to 95,000 clones, about 92% seen once. Study results and limitations: The small number of patients limits these findings pending further validation.

The genes are TRBV10-3 and TRBJ2-7; 7 bases fit TRBD1. This sequence was found in a human donor in good health. The specimen was CD8+ T cells from blood. CDR3 sequence: CAISERGGQAPYEQYF. The CDR3 bases are TGTGCCATCAGTGAGAGGGGCGGACAGGCCCCCTACGAGCAGTACTTC.